The 4 T cell receptor beta chains reported below all come from one sample, sequenced in a study of tumor-infiltrating lymphocytes in primary liver carcinoma. The researchers produced TCR beta cDNA from around 0.5 ug total RNA with a constant-region primer. Investigators got TCR beta libraries out of three nested multiplex PCR rounds, done with slightly modified ARM-PCR. The first two PCR rounds, approximately 10 cycles each, used TRBV1-TRBV30 forward primers and a C-beta reverse primer. TCRdb called the multiplex PCR reads again in MiXCR, with one record for every CDR3 protein. The profile shows around 88,000 distinct CDR3 sequences, around 70% of them singletons. Investigators took RNA and DNA out together from about 20-30 mg of unsorted bulk tissue. Material for sequencing was tumor-adjacent normal liver tissue. Every receptor here comes from a middle-aged man with primary liver carcinoma and hepatitis B virus infection.

On this clonotype: One junction end does not reproduce the germline sequence, and a read error may be involved. The CDR3 region is CASTHRGTIYEHYF. CDR3 DNA sequence: TGTGCCAGCACCCACAGGGGGACTATCTACGAGCACTACTTC. The chain employs TRBV6-1 and TRBJ2-7; tentatively, D is TRBD1 (8 bases). CDR3 length: 14 residues. Looked up from germline, CDR1 is MNHNS and CDR2 is SASEGT.

Details on this clonotype: An end of the junction differs from the germline gene, which may be a read error. V usage is TRBV11-2 and J usage is TRBJ1-1; D unresolved. CDR1 and CDR2 (germline): SGHAT, FQNNGV. The CDR3 is 13 residues long. The CDR3 DNA reads as TGTGCCTGCAGCTTTAGCGATGACACTGAAGCTTTCTTT. This encodes CACSFSDDTEAFF.

Notes on this clonotype: Compared with germline, one end of the junction differs, possibly owing to a read error. V gene TRBV29-1 combines with J gene TRBJ1-6; tentative D call: TRBD1 (5 bases). The V gene's germline CDR1 is SQVTM and CDR2 ANQGSEA. This CDR3 has 14 residues. CDR3 bases: TGCGGCGTCGGGGACCCCTCCGATAATTCACCCCTCCACTTT. Translated, it gives CGVGDPSDNSPLHF.

A remark on this clonotype: A much larger clone sits a single nucleotide away, making a read error possible. This chain connects TRBV29-1 to TRBJ1-1; 8 bases fit TRBD1. Germline V CDR1 and CDR2: SQVTM, ANQGSEA. Trimming took 0 bases from V and 4 from J; bases not matched to a gene: 4. CDR3 length equals 14 residues. CDR3 DNA: TGCAGCGTTGAAGAAGAGACAGGGGCCACTGAAGCTTTCTTT. The encoded protein is CSVEEETGATEAFF.